The present TCR beta chain was sequenced within a study of beta chain features in type 1 diabetes. Overall study: All samples yielded over 95,000,000 examined sorted cells. Overall study findings and caveats: Compared to healthy donors, patients appeared to have naive, central memory and Treg TCRB repertoires that were more alike. Insertion counts at VDJ junctions were lower in type 1 diabetes patients, who also showed more deletions there.

Germline V gene lookup returns CDR1 SGHRS and CDR2 YFSETQ. The CDR3 loop spans 15 amino acids. Trimming shortened V by 3 bases and J by 0 bases, and 11 bases separated the two germline ends. With regard to this clone: Its antigen is not known.

Cell sorting via CD45RO/CCR7/CD25/CD127/CD95/CD27 was performed to obtain CD4+ naive, central memory, regulatory and stem cell-like memory cells. Reverse transcribing all isolated RNA meant expressed TCRB transcripts were sequenced. Profiled with immunoSEQ multiplex PCR; TCRdb holds only in-frame clones, not every one. This sample has about 270,000 clones, with 13% to 15% found just once. The chain combines TRBV5-1 with TRBJ2-3; D might be TRBD2 (6 bases). The sequence was obtained from a woman in her 40s in good health. The sample comprised naive CD4+ T cells from blood. CDR3 sequence (DNA): TGCGCCAGCAGCTACGGGGGAGAGAGCACAGATACGCAGTATTTT. Its translation: CASSYGGESTDTQYF.